The clone carrying this TCR beta chain was seen ten or more times. What it binds is not known. Time point given: newly diagnosed GD, antithyroid drugs for less than 3 months. Researchers made the TCR library from RNA that was extracted from PBMCs. The sample belongs to a study of regulatory T cells in long-lasting Graves disease. Points from the study as a whole: Patients with persistent disease showed a bias toward TRBV28, TRBJ1-2 and TRBJ2-5. Those with persistent Graves' had less TCR diversity than newly diagnosed patients.

iRepertoire HTBI primers and Arm-PCR of CDR3 regions built TCR beta libraries. TCRdb re-called the multiplex PCR reads through MiXCR, storing one row per CDR3 protein. The sample has some 460,000 distinct CDR3 sequences; roughly 16% are singletons. The CDR3 is 15 amino acids. The germline gives CDR1 GTSNPN, CDR2 SVGIG (reference sequence). J lost 5 bases, V lost 3 bases, and 12 bases had no gene match. This sample was also put to use in a study of T cells in Graves' hyperthyroidism and ophthalmopathy. This second study says: Blood held most thyroid clonotypes expanded above 0.001 frequency. Before onset, ophthalmopathy was predicted by the model a median around 6 months earlier.

The chain uses TRBV30 and TRBJ2-7; 8 bases line up with TRBD2. The source was peripheral blood mononuclear cells (PBMCs), collected at new diagnosis, from a patient treated with antithyroid drugs. The TCR was taken from a man aged 35 to 55 with Graves disease. Here the CDR3 reads CAWSVSQRELHEQYF. The CDR3 DNA reads TGTGCCTGGAGCGTCAGCCAGCGGGAGCTCCACGAGCAGTACTTC.